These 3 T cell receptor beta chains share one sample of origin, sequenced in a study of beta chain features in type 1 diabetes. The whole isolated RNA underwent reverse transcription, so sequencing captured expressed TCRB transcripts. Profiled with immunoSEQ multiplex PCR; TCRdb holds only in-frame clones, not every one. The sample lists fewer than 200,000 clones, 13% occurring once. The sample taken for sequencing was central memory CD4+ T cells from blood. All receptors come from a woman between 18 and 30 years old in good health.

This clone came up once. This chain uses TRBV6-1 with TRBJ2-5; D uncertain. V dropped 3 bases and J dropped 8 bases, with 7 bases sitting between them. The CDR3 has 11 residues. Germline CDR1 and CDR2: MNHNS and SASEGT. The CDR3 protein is CASSELDTQYF. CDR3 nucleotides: TGTGCCAGCAGTGAGCTAGACACCCAGTACTTC.

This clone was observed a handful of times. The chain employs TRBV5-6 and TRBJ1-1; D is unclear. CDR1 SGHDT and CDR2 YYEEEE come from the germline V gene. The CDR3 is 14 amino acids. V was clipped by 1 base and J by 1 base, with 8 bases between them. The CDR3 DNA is TGTGCCAGCAGCTTGCGGTTGCAGAACACTGAAGCTTTCTTT. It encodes CASSLRLQNTEAFF.

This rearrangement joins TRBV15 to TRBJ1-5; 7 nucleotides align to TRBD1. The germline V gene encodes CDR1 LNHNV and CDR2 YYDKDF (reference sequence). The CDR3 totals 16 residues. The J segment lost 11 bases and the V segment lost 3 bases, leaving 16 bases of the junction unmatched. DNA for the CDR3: TGTGCCACCAGCAGTTATGGGACAGAGGGGTTCGGAGCCCAGCATTTT. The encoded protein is CATSSYGTEGFGAQHF.